These 9 T cell receptor beta chains were sequenced from one sample in a study of blood T cell repertoires in COVID-19 (dated by TCRdb to 2020 to 2022). The library was obtained by the immunoSEQ multiplex PCR assay. Entries here come from immuneACCESS through TCRdb and include only in-frame sequences with V and J called. Some clones fail to appear in such tables; in the studies checked, an unresolved V gene covers under half of the shortfall, and the cause of the remainder is unknown. The sample table holds fewer than 200,000 clones, of which more than 75% were seen once. Approximately 4.6% of the sample is held by the ten biggest clonotypes. Sequences were obtained from peripheral blood. The receptors were gathered from a man aged 18-30 years with COVID-19, enrolled during active disease.

The chain has TRBV10-3 and TRBJ1-3; D gene uncertain. CDR3 size: 13 residues. The V end was cut by 4 bases, the J end by 1 base, with 5 bases between. CDR1 is ENHRY, CDR2 SYGVKD, per germline. The chain's CDR3 is CAISAQSGNTIYF. The DNA of the CDR3 is TGTGCCATCAGTGCCCAGTCTGGAAACACCATATATTTT.

J is TRBJ1-1 and V is TRBV28; TRBD1 might be the D (5 bases). CDR3 length: 14 amino acids. Looked up from germline, CDR1 is MDHEN and CDR2 is SYDVKM. The V end was cut by 3 bases, the J end by 1 base, with 9 bases between. CDR3 region: CASSFVGGNTEAFF. In nucleotides, the CDR3 is TGTGCCAGCAGTTTCGTCGGGGGGAACACTGAAGCTTTCTTT.

The genes are TRBV28 and TRBJ1-2, with D perhaps matching TRBD1 (6 bases). Per germline, CDR1 MDHEN and CDR2 SYDVKM. The V and J ends lost 9 bases and 2 bases respectively, with 16 bases between them. The CDR3 is 14 residues long. CDR3 residues: CARAYRDWNYGYTF. DNA of the CDR3: TGTGCCAGGGCATACAGGGATTGGAACTATGGCTACACCTTC.

The CDR3 DNA is TGTGCCAGCAGCCATGGTAGCGGGAGATTCTACGAGCAGTACTTC. It codes for CASSHGSGRFYEQYF. The chain couples TRBV14 to TRBJ2-7, with 9 bases aligning to TRBD2. CDR1 and CDR2 from the germline V gene are SGHDN and FVKESK. This CDR3 is 15 amino acids long. V shed 3 bases and J 3 bases; nucleotides not matched to a gene: 6.

The CDR3 DNA follows: TGTGCCAGCAGCCAGTATCGGGAGGGCCACAATGAGCAGTTCTTC. Its protein product is CASSQYREGHNEQFF. This sequence joins TRBV14 and TRBJ2-1; 8 bases match TRBD2. Germline loops: CDR1 SGHDN, CDR2 FVKESK. The J segment lost 5 bases and the V segment lost 3 bases, leaving 6 bases of the junction unmatched. The CDR3 contains 15 residues.

J is TRBJ2-7 and V is TRBV10-1, with D maybe TRBD1 (5 bases). The CDR3 has 13 residues. Germline V gene sequence: CDR1 WNHNN, CDR2 SYGVQD (reference sequence). The V gene lost 3 bases and the J gene lost 6 bases, with 12 bases spanning the gap. The CDR3 DNA is TGCGCCAGCAGTGAAGGCAGGGTGGGCGAGCAGTACTTC. Amino acids: CASSEGRVGEQYF.

The gene calls are TRBV28 and TRBJ2-2; TRBD1 is a possible D gene (6 bases). V was shortened by 8 bases and J by 1 base, with 17 bases between the two germline ends. CDR1 and CDR2 from the germline V gene are MDHEN and SYDVKM. The CDR3 totals 16 residues. The CDR3 sequence: CASGQIGPRNTGELFF. CDR3 sequence (DNA): TGTGCCAGCGGACAGATAGGGCCTAGGAACACCGGGGAGCTGTTTTTT. The full variable domain, in which reference TRBV28 and TRBJ2-2 provide the parts outside the CDR3, is DVKVTQSSRYLVKRTGEKVFLECVQDMDHENMFWYRQDPGLGLRLIYFSYDVKMKEKGDIPEGYSVSREKKERFSLILESASTNQTSMYLCASGQIGPRNTGELFFGEGSRLTVL.

The CDR3, as DNA: TGTGCCAGTAGTATAGGAACAGGGGGGATCACTGAAGCTTTCTTT. As protein: CASSIGTGGITEAFF. The chain recombines TRBV19 with TRBJ1-1, with 8 bases lining up with TRBD1. The CDR3 is 15 amino acids. Per germline, CDR1 LNHDA and CDR2 SQIVND (reference sequence). V lost 1 base to trimming and J lost 4 bases; unmatched junction nucleotides: 5.

This chain connects TRBV6-5 to TRBJ1-1; the D gene is possibly TRBD1 (6 bases). There are 14 residues in the CDR3. Germline V CDR1 and CDR2: MNHEY, SVGAGI. Trimming cost V 1 base and J 4 bases, with 10 bases left between them. The CDR3 DNA is TGTGCCAGCAGTTACTTAGGGGGGGGCACTGAAGCTTTCTTT. Translation: CASSYLGGGTEAFF.